Listed below are T cell receptor beta chains from one sample, sequenced in a study of control samples from healthy donors and cancer patients. Only in-frame clones appear in the TCRdb table, and some are missing; sequencing was by immunoSEQ multiplex PCR. This table has roughly 160,000 clones, approximately 86% appearing once. Sequencing used blood. Receptor source: a woman in her 30s in good health. The CDR3 runs from the conserved cysteine through the conserved F or W. Each record gives: V gene, J gene, clone size, D gene, CDR3 DNA, CDR3 protein. The D gene is left open where the match is weak. Clone size is shown for a subset of rows, as once, few, many or a class of expanded clone.

V gene: TRBV10-3
J gene: TRBJ1-1
clone size: -
D gene: -
CDR3 DNA: TGTGCCATCAGTGAGGCGCCCCACGTGCGAATGAACACTGAAGCTTTCTTT
CDR3 protein: CAISEAPHVRMNTEAFF

V gene: TRBV6-6
J gene: TRBJ2-1
clone size: -
D gene: -
CDR3 DNA: TGTGCCAGCAGTTCACTAGGCAATGAGCAGTTCTTC
CDR3 protein: CASSSLGNEQFF

V gene: TRBV6-5
J gene: TRBJ2-7
clone size: -
D gene: -
CDR3 DNA: TGTGCCAGCAGCTTATCAGGCTACGGGCTCTACGAGCAGTACTTC
CDR3 protein: CASSLSGYGLYEQYF

V gene: TRBV25-1
J gene: TRBJ1-1
clone size: -
D gene: -
CDR3 DNA: TGTGCCAGCAGTGACACTGAAGCTTTCTTT
CDR3 protein: CASSDTEAFF

V gene: TRBV6-4
J gene: TRBJ1-1
clone size: -
D gene: -
CDR3 DNA: TGTGCCAGCAAGGAAGAGTTGAACACTGAAGCTTTCTTT
CDR3 protein: CASKEELNTEAFF

V gene: TRBV28
J gene: TRBJ2-3
clone size: once
D gene: TRBD1
CDR3 DNA: TGTGCCAGCAGTTTATGGACCGGGACAGGTAACACAGATACGCAGTATTTT
CDR3 protein: CASSLWTGTGNTDTQYF

V gene: TRBV9
J gene: TRBJ2-5
clone size: -
D gene: -
CDR3 DNA: TGTGCCAGCAGCGCACCGGGGGCCGGAGAGACCCAGTACTTC
CDR3 protein: CASSAPGAGETQYF

V gene: TRBV7-9
J gene: TRBJ2-3
clone size: -
D gene: TRBD1
CDR3 DNA: TGTGCCAGCAGCGGGGGACAGGACTCTCTTGGTACGCAGTATTTT
CDR3 protein: CASSGGQDSLGTQYF

V gene: TRBV10-2
J gene: TRBJ2-7
clone size: -
D gene: TRBD2
CDR3 DNA: TGCGCCAGTTTGACTAGCGGGAGCTCCTACGAGCAGTACTTC
CDR3 protein: CASLTSGSSYEQYF

V gene: TRBV24-1
J gene: TRBJ2-1
clone size: -
D gene: -
CDR3 DNA: TGTGCCACCAGTGATTCTATACTTACGGGAACCCCCCGGTACAATGAGCAGTTCTTC
CDR3 protein: CATSDSILTGTPRYNEQFF

V gene: TRBV6-5
J gene: TRBJ1-1
clone size: -
D gene: -
CDR3 DNA: TGTGCCAGCAGTTCTCGGACCGGAATGAACACTGAAGCTTTCTTT
CDR3 protein: CASSSRTGMNTEAFF

V gene: TRBV19
J gene: TRBJ2-1
clone size: -
D gene: TRBD2
CDR3 DNA: TGTGCCAGTAAACTAGCGGGAGGGCCGGGGGATGAGCAGTTCTTC
CDR3 protein: CASKLAGGPGDEQFF

V gene: TRBV2
J gene: TRBJ1-5
clone size: -
D gene: -
CDR3 DNA: TGTGCCAGCAGTGAAAGGTTACGGAGCAATCAGCCCCAGCATTTT
CDR3 protein: CASSERLRSNQPQHF

V gene: TRBV21-1
J gene: TRBJ2-2
clone size: -
D gene: -
CDR3 DNA: TGTGCCAGCCCGGGGAGGCCAGGGGCTTTCGGGGAGCTGTTTTTT
CDR3 protein: CASPGRPGAFGELFF

V gene: TRBV5-6
J gene: TRBJ1-2
clone size: -
D gene: -
CDR3 DNA: TGTGCCAGCAGCTTGGCACAGGGAAGGGGCTACACCTTC
CDR3 protein: CASSLAQGRGYTF

V gene: TRBV3-1/TRBV3-2
J gene: TRBJ1-2
clone size: -
D gene: -
CDR3 DNA: TGTGCCAGCAGCCACAGGGGAGACTATGGCTACACCTTC
CDR3 protein: CASSHRGDYGYTF

V gene: TRBV29-1
J gene: TRBJ2-7
clone size: -
D gene: -
CDR3 DNA: TGCAGCGTTGATGTTGGACAGCCCTCCTACGAGCAGTACTTC
CDR3 protein: CSVDVGQPSYEQYF

V gene: TRBV7-2
J gene: TRBJ2-1
clone size: -
D gene: -
CDR3 DNA: TGTGCCAGCAGCTACATAGGACGAATCTCTGAGCAGTTCTTC
CDR3 protein: CASSYIGRISEQFF

V gene: TRBV27
J gene: TRBJ2-1
clone size: -
D gene: TRBD2
CDR3 DNA: TGTGCCAGCAGTTTAGAAGCGGGAGCACACTCCTACAATGAGCAGTTCTTC
CDR3 protein: CASSLEAGAHSYNEQFF

V gene: TRBV18
J gene: TRBJ2-3
clone size: -
D gene: -
CDR3 DNA: TGTGCCAGCTCACCACCGACCGGTACAGATACGCAGTATTTT
CDR3 protein: CASSPPTGTDTQYF

V gene: TRBV19
J gene: TRBJ1-1
clone size: few
D gene: -
CDR3 DNA: TGTGCCAGTAGCTACCGCAGGGGTCTCACCTCGAACACTGAAGCTTTCTTT
CDR3 protein: CASSYRRGLTSNTEAFF

V gene: TRBV15
J gene: TRBJ1-2
clone size: -
D gene: -
CDR3 DNA: TGTGCCACCAGCAGAGATAAGAGACTGTTCTATGGCTACACCTTC
CDR3 protein: CATSRDKRLFYGYTF

V gene: TRBV24-1
J gene: TRBJ2-1
clone size: -
D gene: TRBD2
CDR3 DNA: TGTGCCACCAGTGATCGGGGTAGCGGGTGGACCTACAATGAGCAGTTCTTC
CDR3 protein: CATSDRGSGWTYNEQFF

V gene: TRBV7-9
J gene: TRBJ1-2
clone size: -
D gene: -
CDR3 DNA: TGTGCCAGCAGCTTAGAACAGACTAACTATGGCTACACCTTC
CDR3 protein: CASSLEQTNYGYTF

V gene: TRBV5-1
J gene: TRBJ2-1
clone size: -
D gene: -
CDR3 DNA: TGCGCCAGCAGCTTGGCAGGGAATGAGCAGTTCTTC
CDR3 protein: CASSLAGNEQFF

V gene: TRBV2
J gene: TRBJ1-2
clone size: -
D gene: -
CDR3 DNA: TGTGCCAGCAGTGAAGTAGTCTTTGTACAGGGCTATGGCTACACCTTC
CDR3 protein: CASSEVVFVQGYGYTF

V gene: TRBV5-1
J gene: TRBJ2-3
clone size: -
D gene: TRBD2
CDR3 DNA: TGCGCCAGCAGCCAAAATCTAGCGGGGGGAACAGATACGCAGTATTTT
CDR3 protein: CASSQNLAGGTDTQYF

V gene: TRBV25-1
J gene: TRBJ2-5
clone size: -
D gene: -
CDR3 DNA: TGTGCCAGCAGTGCCTCCACAGGGTACGGAGAGACCCAGTACTTC
CDR3 protein: CASSASTGYGETQYF

V gene: TRBV7-2
J gene: TRBJ2-3
clone size: -
D gene: -
CDR3 DNA: TGTGCCAGCAGGGACAATGTGATAGATACGCAGTATTTT
CDR3 protein: CASRDNVIDTQYF

V gene: TRBV19
J gene: TRBJ2-5
clone size: -
D gene: TRBD1
CDR3 DNA: TGTGCCAGTAGTATAGACCGCCCGGGACAGGGACGGAAAGAGACCCAGTACTTC
CDR3 protein: CASSIDRPGQGRKETQYF

V gene: TRBV5-5
J gene: TRBJ2-3
clone size: -
D gene: TRBD2
CDR3 DNA: TGTGCCAGCAGCTTCACTAGCGGTAGCACAGATACGCAGTATTTT
CDR3 protein: CASSFTSGSTDTQYF

V gene: TRBV7-2
J gene: TRBJ1-5
clone size: once
D gene: TRBD1
CDR3 DNA: TGTGCCAGCAGCCAGACGACCGGGACAGGGGGCAATCAGCCCCAGCATTTT
CDR3 protein: CASSQTTGTGGNQPQHF

V gene: TRBV27
J gene: TRBJ2-5
clone size: -
D gene: TRBD2
CDR3 DNA: TGTGCCAGCAGTTTATCGATAGGGACTAGCGGGATGGAGACCCAGTACTTC
CDR3 protein: CASSLSIGTSGMETQYF

V gene: TRBV4-2
J gene: TRBJ2-2
clone size: -
D gene: -
CDR3 DNA: TGTGCCAGCAGAACCAGGACCGGGGAGCTGTTTTTT
CDR3 protein: CASRTRTGELFF

V gene: TRBV7-9
J gene: TRBJ1-5
clone size: -
D gene: -
CDR3 DNA: TGTGCCAGCAGCTTATTTCGCATACAGCATTATAGCAATCAGCCCCAGCATTTT
CDR3 protein: CASSLFRIQHYSNQPQHF

V gene: TRBV9
J gene: TRBJ2-2
clone size: -
D gene: TRBD2
CDR3 DNA: TGTGCCAGCAGCACCCCTCACGGGGGGTCGGGACCATCTTACGCCGGGGAGCTGTTTTTT
CDR3 protein: CASSTPHGGSGPSYAGELFF

V gene: TRBV19
J gene: TRBJ2-2
clone size: -
D gene: -
CDR3 DNA: TGTGCCAGTATGGCGGGAATGAACACCGGGGAGCTGTTTTTT
CDR3 protein: CASMAGMNTGELFF

V gene: TRBV27
J gene: TRBJ1-1
clone size: -
D gene: -
CDR3 DNA: TGTGCCAGCAGTTTAGCGTTTAGGGGTACTGAAGCTTTCTTT
CDR3 protein: CASSLAFRGTEAFF

V gene: TRBV3-1/TRBV3-2
J gene: TRBJ2-3
clone size: -
D gene: TRBD2
CDR3 DNA: TGTGCCAGCAGCCAAGGACTCAGCGGGGTGGATACGCAGTATTTT
CDR3 protein: CASSQGLSGVDTQYF

V gene: TRBV12-3/TRBV12-4
J gene: TRBJ1-4
clone size: -
D gene: -
CDR3 DNA: TGTGCCAGCAGCCCCGGGGGGGGAGAAAAACTGTTTTTT
CDR3 protein: CASSPGGGEKLFF

V gene: TRBV7-9
J gene: TRBJ1-1
clone size: -
D gene: TRBD1
CDR3 DNA: TGTGCCAGCAGCTTAGCCCCGGACAGGGTGGGGTGGGGTGAAGCTTTCTTT
CDR3 protein: CASSLAPDRVGWGEAFF

V gene: TRBV11-2
J gene: TRBJ2-7
clone size: -
D gene: TRBD1
CDR3 DNA: TGTGCCAGCAGCGCTGACCCGTCCGGGACAGGGATCTCCTACGAGCAGTACTTC
CDR3 protein: CASSADPSGTGISYEQYF

V gene: TRBV6-5
J gene: TRBJ2-1
clone size: -
D gene: TRBD2
CDR3 DNA: TGTGCCGGTGGGAGGGCCTCCTACAATGAGCAGTTCTTC
CDR3 protein: CAGGRASYNEQFF

V gene: TRBV18
J gene: TRBJ1-5
clone size: -
D gene: -
CDR3 DNA: TGTGCCAGCTCACAGGGAAGCAATCAGCCCCAGCATTTT
CDR3 protein: CASSQGSNQPQHF

V gene: TRBV6-6
J gene: TRBJ2-7
clone size: -
D gene: TRBD2
CDR3 DNA: TGTGCCAGCAGTTACCACGGGACTAGCGGCGAGCAGTACTTC
CDR3 protein: CASSYHGTSGEQYF

V gene: TRBV6-5
J gene: TRBJ1-6
clone size: -
D gene: -
CDR3 DNA: TGTGCCAGCACCCTGGGGGGGTTGTCACCCCTCCACTTT
CDR3 protein: CASTLGGLSPLHF

V gene: TRBV19
J gene: TRBJ1-1
clone size: -
D gene: -
CDR3 DNA: TGTGCCAGTAGCCAGGGGATGAACACTGAAGCTTTCTTT
CDR3 protein: CASSQGMNTEAFF

V gene: TRBV5-6
J gene: TRBJ2-5
clone size: -
D gene: TRBD2
CDR3 DNA: TGTGCCAGCAGCTCCCCCGGTGGGGGGGGAGAGACCCAGTACTTC
CDR3 protein: CASSSPGGGGETQYF

V gene: TRBV5-1
J gene: TRBJ1-2
clone size: -
D gene: -
CDR3 DNA: TGCGCCAGCAGCTTGGCGGGACGGGATGGCTACACCTTC
CDR3 protein: CASSLAGRDGYTF

V gene: TRBV18
J gene: TRBJ2-5
clone size: -
D gene: -
CDR3 DNA: TGTGCCAGCTCCCCGACTCAATACCCCCAAGAGACCCAGTACTTC
CDR3 protein: CASSPTQYPQETQYF

V gene: TRBV9
J gene: TRBJ2-7
clone size: -
D gene: TRBD1
CDR3 DNA: TGTGCCAGCAGCGTAGGTGGACAGGGGGCCAACGAGCAGTACTTC
CDR3 protein: CASSVGGQGANEQYF

V gene: TRBV15
J gene: TRBJ2-6
clone size: -
D gene: -
CDR3 DNA: TGTGCCACCAGCAGAGTGAGCTCTGGGGCCAACGTCCTGACTTTC
CDR3 protein: CATSRVSSGANVLTF

V gene: TRBV19
J gene: TRBJ1-1
clone size: -
D gene: -
CDR3 DNA: TGTGCCAGTAGTATGTTACAGAGGAACACTGAAGCTTTCTTT
CDR3 protein: CASSMLQRNTEAFF